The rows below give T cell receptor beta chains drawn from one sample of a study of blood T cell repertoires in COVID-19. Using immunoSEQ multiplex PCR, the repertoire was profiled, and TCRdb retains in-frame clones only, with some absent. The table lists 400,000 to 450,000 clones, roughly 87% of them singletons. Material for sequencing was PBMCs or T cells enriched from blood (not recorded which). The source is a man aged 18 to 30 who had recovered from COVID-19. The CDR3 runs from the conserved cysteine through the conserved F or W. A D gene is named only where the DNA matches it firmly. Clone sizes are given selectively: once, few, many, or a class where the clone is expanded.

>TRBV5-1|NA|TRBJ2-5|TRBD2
TGCGCCAGCAGCACGGGACTAGCGGGAGCTCGAATCGAGGAGACCCAGTACTTC
CASSTGLAGARIEETQYF
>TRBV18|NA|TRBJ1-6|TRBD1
TGTGCCAGCTCGGCCGACAGGGTATCCTATTCACCCCTCCACTTT
CASSADRVSYSPLHF
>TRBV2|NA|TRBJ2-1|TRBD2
TGTGCCAGCATGGAAAGCGGGAGGAGCTACAATGAGCAGTTCTTC
CASMESGRSYNEQFF
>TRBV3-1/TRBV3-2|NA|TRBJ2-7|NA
TGTGCCAGCAGCCGATCGACAGGGAGGTACGAGCAGTACTTC
CASSRSTGRYEQYF
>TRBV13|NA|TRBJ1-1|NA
TGTGCCAGCAGTCGTAGACAATGGGTTTCGAACACTGAAGCTTTCTTT
CASSRRQWVSNTEAFF
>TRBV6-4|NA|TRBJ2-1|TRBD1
TGTGCCAGTACAAAGGGGACAGGGGAAGACAATGAGCAGTTCTTC
CASTKGTGEDNEQFF
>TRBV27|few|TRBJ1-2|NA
TGTGCCAGCAGTGGGCAGGGTGAATATGGCTACACCTTC
CASSGQGEYGYTF
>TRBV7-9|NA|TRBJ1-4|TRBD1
TGTGCCAGCTCCGGGACAGGGACCCAAGTGACTAATGAAAAACTGTTTTTT
CASSGTGTQVTNEKLFF
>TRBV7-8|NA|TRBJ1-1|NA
TGTGCCAGCAGCCAACAGCCAAACACTGAAGCTTTCTTT
CASSQQPNTEAFF
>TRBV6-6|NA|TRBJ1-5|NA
TGTGCCAGCAGTCCCCAAAAGGGTACCAGGTCGCAGGGAAATCAGCCCCAGCATTTT
CASSPQKGTRSQGNQPQHF
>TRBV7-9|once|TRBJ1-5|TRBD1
TGTGCCAGCAGCTTGGGGACAGGGCTCGTTGGGCAGCCCCAGCATTTT
CASSLGTGLVGQPQHF
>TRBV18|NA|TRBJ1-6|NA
TGTGCCAGCTCCCTCCGGGATAAAAATTCACCCCTCCACTTT
CASSLRDKNSPLHF
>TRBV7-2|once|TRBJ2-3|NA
TGTGCCAGCAGCTTAGGGGTAGATACTAGGGATACGCAGTATTTT
CASSLGVDTRDTQYF
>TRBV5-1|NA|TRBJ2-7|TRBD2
TGCGCCAGCACCATCCCTAGCGGGAACTACGAGCAGTACTTC
CASTIPSGNYEQYF
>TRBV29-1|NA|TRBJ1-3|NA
TGCAGCGTTCTATCTGGAAACACCATATATTTT
CSVLSGNTIYF
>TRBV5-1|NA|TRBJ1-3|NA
TGCGCCAGCAGCCCGGGGGGAAACACCATATATTTT
CASSPGGNTIYF
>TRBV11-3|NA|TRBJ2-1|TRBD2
TGTGCCAGCAGCTTATATAGCGGGGGGGCCTCCTACAATGAGCAGTTCTTC
CASSLYSGGASYNEQFF
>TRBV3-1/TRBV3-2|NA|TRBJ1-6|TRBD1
TGTGCCAGCAGTTTGGGGACAGATAATTCACCCCTCCACTTT
CASSLGTDNSPLHF
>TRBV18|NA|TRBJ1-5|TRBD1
TGTGCCAGCTCACTTAACAGGGGGCAACAGCCCCAGCATTTT
CASSLNRGQQPQHF
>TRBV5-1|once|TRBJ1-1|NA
TGCGCCAGCAGCCAGGAAGGGGGTAAGGCTGAAGCTTTCTTT
CASSQEGGKAEAFF
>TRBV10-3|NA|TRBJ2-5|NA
TGTGCCATCAGTGGCGGGACTCAAGAGACCCAGTACTTC
CAISGGTQETQYF
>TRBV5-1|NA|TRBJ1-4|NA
TGCGCCAGCAGCTTGCTGTCAGATAATGAAAAACTGTTTTTT
CASSLLSDNEKLFF
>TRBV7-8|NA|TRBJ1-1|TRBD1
TGTGCCAGCAGCCGGGGACAGGGGTTGCCTGAAGCTTTCTTT
CASSRGQGLPEAFF
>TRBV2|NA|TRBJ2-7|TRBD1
TGTGCCAGCATGGGGGTCCAGGGGGCAGAAGAGCAGTACTTC
CASMGVQGAEEQYF
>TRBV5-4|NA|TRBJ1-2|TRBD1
TGTGCCAGCAGCGGTCCCGGGACAGGAATCTATGGCTACACCTTC
CASSGPGTGIYGYTF
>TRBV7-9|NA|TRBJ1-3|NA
TGTGCCAGCAGCCTGAGCGGCTCTGGAAACACCATATATTTT
CASSLSGSGNTIYF
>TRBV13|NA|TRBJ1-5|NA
TGTGCCAGCAGCTTAGGCCTCGTAGCGTATCAGCCCCAGCATTTT
CASSLGLVAYQPQHF
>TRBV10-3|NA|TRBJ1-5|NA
TGTGCCATCAGTCCAGGGGACGGACAGCCCCAGCATTTT
CAISPGDGQPQHF
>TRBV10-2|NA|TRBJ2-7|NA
TGCGCCAGCAGTGAGGTGAGGGATGAGCAGTACTTC
CASSEVRDEQYF
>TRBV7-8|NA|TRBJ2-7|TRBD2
TGTGCCAGCAGCTCCTGGACTAGCGGGAGGTCCTACGAGCAGTACTTC
CASSSWTSGRSYEQYF
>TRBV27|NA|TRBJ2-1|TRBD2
TGTGCCAGCAGCCGTAGCGGGACCAGAGATGAGCAGTTCTTC
CASSRSGTRDEQFF
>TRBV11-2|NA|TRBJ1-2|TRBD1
TGTGCCAGCAGCTCGATAGAACAGGGGCGGTATGGCTACACCTTC
CASSSIEQGRYGYTF
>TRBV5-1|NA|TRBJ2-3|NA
TGCGCCAGCAGTCGTACTACGACGAAGGTGGGCACAGATACGCAGTATTTT
CASSRTTTKVGTDTQYF
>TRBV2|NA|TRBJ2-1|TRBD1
TGTGCCAGCAGCCGGGACAGGGGGTCAGGGTACAATGAGCAGTTCTTC
CASSRDRGSGYNEQFF
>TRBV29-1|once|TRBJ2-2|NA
TGCAGCGTTCCCCGTAGCGGAGGAGGTGCCGGGGAGCTGTTTTTT
CSVPRSGGGAGELFF
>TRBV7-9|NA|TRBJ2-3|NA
TGTGCCAGCAGCCAGGGCGCTACTAGCACAGATACGCAGTATTTT
CASSQGATSTDTQYF
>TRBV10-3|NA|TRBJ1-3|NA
TGTGCCTCTGGGGAGGTTTCCTCTGGAAACACCATATATTTT
CASGEVSSGNTIYF
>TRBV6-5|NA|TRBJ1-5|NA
TGTGCCAGCAGTTCCTCGACAGGATATAGCAATCAGCCCCAGCATTTT
CASSSSTGYSNQPQHF
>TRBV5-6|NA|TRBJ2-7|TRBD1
TGTGCCAGCAGTACCAGGACAGGGGGGACCTACGAGCAGTACTTC
CASSTRTGGTYEQYF
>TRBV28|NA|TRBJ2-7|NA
TGTGCCAGCAGTTTAGGCAGATATTACGAGCAGTACTTC
CASSLGRYYEQYF
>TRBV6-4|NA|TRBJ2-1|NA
TGTGCCAGCAGTGAGTCCGGGACTGACTACAATGAGCAGTTCTTC
CASSESGTDYNEQFF
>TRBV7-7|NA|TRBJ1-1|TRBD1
TGTGCCAGCAGCTTACCAACGACAGGGGGTACGGACACTGAAGCTTTCTTT
CASSLPTTGGTDTEAFF
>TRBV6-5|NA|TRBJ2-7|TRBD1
TGTGCCAGCAGCCCAAGGGACAGGGCCGGCTACGAGCAGTACTTC
CASSPRDRAGYEQYF
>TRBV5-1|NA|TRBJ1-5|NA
TGCGCCAGCAGCCCAACCGCAGGGGATCAGCCCCAGCATTTT
CASSPTAGDQPQHF
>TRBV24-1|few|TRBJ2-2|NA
TGTGCCACCCAGACTATGAACACCGGGGAGCTGTTTTTT
CATQTMNTGELFF
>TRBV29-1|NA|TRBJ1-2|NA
TGCAGCGCATCCGGGACTCTCTATGGCTACACCTTC
CSASGTLYGYTF
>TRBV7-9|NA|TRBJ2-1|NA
TGTGCCAGCAGCCCTGGACAGAGTTACAATGAGCAGTTCTTC
CASSPGQSYNEQFF
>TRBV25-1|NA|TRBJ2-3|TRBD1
TGTGCCAGCAGTGAGCCGACAGGGGGACATGGAGGAGGTACGCAGTATTTT
CASSEPTGGHGGGTQYF
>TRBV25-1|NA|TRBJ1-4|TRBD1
TGTGCCAGCAGTGACAGGGGGACTAATGAAAAACTGTTTTTT
CASSDRGTNEKLFF
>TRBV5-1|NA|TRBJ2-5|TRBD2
TGCGCCAGCAGCTTACCTAGCGGGAGCGTGGAGACCCAGTACTTC
CASSLPSGSVETQYF
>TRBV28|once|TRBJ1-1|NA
TGTGCCAGCGAGTGGACTGAAGCTTTCTTT
CASEWTEAFF
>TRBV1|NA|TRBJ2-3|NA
TGCACCAGCAGCCAAGATGCGGCGGGGCTAGCGGGACCCACAGATACGCAGTATTTT
CTSSQDAAGLAGPTDTQYF
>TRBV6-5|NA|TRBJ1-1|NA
TGTGCCAGCAGTCCCGACAGTAAGAACACTGAAGCTTTCTTT
CASSPDSKNTEAFF
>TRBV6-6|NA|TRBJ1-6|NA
TGTGCCAGCACCACGACAGTGGGCGTTTCACCCCTCCACTTT
CASTTTVGVSPLHF
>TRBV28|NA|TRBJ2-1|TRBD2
TGTGCCAGCAGTTTCCTGGGACTAGCGGGTATAAATGAGCAGTTCTTC
CASSFLGLAGINEQFF
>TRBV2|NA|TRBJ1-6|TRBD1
TGTGCCAGCAGCCCGGGACAGGGATATAATTCACCCCTCCACTTT
CASSPGQGYNSPLHF
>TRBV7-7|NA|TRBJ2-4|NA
TGTGCCAGCAGCTCTTGGTGGGAGCCGTCGGCCAAAAACATTCAGTACTTC
CASSSWWEPSAKNIQYF